This T cell receptor (beta chain) was profiled in a study of blood T cell repertoires in COVID-19. Deletions cut 7 bases from V and 1 base from J, with 10 bases between. This CDR3 has 14 amino acids. Germline V gene sequence: CDR1 LNHDA, CDR2 SQIVND (reference sequence). In the source study's methods: From reference gene primer amplification, estimates of nucleated cell counts were derived. Using immunoSEQ multiplex PCR, the repertoire was profiled, and TCRdb retains in-frame clones only, with some absent. Clone size and the V and J calls come from that table; the DNA yielded D and trimming. The sample holds around 250,000 clones; about nine tenths are singletons and the top ten take less than 1%.

Material: peripheral blood. This chain joins TRBV19 and TRBJ2-2; possibly TRBD1 for D (5 bases). This clonotype originated in a woman aged 40 to 49 who had recovered from COVID-19. CDR3 coding DNA: TGTGCCAGTATAGGCCAGGGGAACACCGGGGAGCTGTTTTTT. This encodes CASIGQGNTGELFF.